This T cell receptor (beta chain) was identified in a study of blood T cell repertoires in COVID-19. Trimming cost V 0 bases and J 10 bases; bases outside gene matches: 9. There are 16 residues in the CDR3. Germline values: CDR1 SNHLY, CDR2 FYNNEI. The repertoire was sequenced with immunoSEQ multiplex PCR; TCRdb's copy has only in-frame clones and lacks some. The table lists roughly 100,000 clones, about 90% of them singletons, with 6.2% in the top ten. The sample comprised peripheral blood. The rearrangement uses TRBV2 and TRBJ1-4; TRBD1 aligns across 9 bases. This clonotype was sampled from a human donor in a cohort sampled during active COVID-19. The CDR3 DNA reads as TGTGCCAGCAGTGAAGCTTCCGGGACAGGGAATCGAAAACTGTTTTTT. Its protein product is CASSEASGTGNRKLFF.